A selection of T cell receptor beta chains follows, all from one sample in a study of blood T cell repertoires in COVID-19. The method was immunoSEQ multiplex PCR; TCRdb's version includes in-frame clones alone and lacks a portion of them. Among about 80,000 clones listed, around 90% were seen once. The sequencing input was peripheral blood. Receptors originate from a man in his 70s with acute or convalescent COVID-19. The CDR3 runs from the conserved cysteine through the conserved F or W. The order of the fields is V gene, D gene, J gene, clone size, CDR3 protein, CDR3 DNA. The D gene is left open where the match is weak. The size of a clone is reported for some rows only, either as once, few or many, or as a class for expanded clones.

>TRBV7-9|.|TRBJ2-5|.
CASSTFRETQYF
TGTGCCAGCAGCACCTTCCGGGAGACCCAGTACTTC
>TRBV6-5|TRBD1|TRBJ2-7|.
CASRLDRGFNYEQYF
TGTGCCAGCAGGCTGGACAGGGGGTTTAACTACGAGCAGTACTTC
>TRBV6-5|TRBD2|TRBJ2-1|.
CATTLAGGQYNEQFF
TGTGCCACCACCCTAGCGGGGGGCCAATACAATGAGCAGTTCTTC
>TRBV28|TRBD1|TRBJ1-2|once
CASILTGGGSYGYTF
TGTGCCAGCATTCTGACAGGGGGCGGGAGCTATGGCTACACCTTC
>TRBV28|.|TRBJ1-1|.
CASRTAMNTEAFF
TGTGCCAGCAGGACAGCCATGAACACTGAAGCTTTCTTT
>TRBV4-1|.|TRBJ2-7|.
CASSQWVAESSYEQYF
TGCGCCAGCAGCCAATGGGTAGCGGAAAGCTCCTACGAGCAGTACTTC
>TRBV11-2|TRBD1|TRBJ2-7|.
CASSLTGGDYEQYF
TGTGCCAGCAGCTTGACAGGGGGCGACTACGAGCAGTACTTC
>TRBV3-1/TRBV3-2|.|TRBJ2-2|.
CASTQTTDQNTGELFF
TGTGCCAGCACACAGACTACCGATCAGAACACCGGGGAGCTGTTTTTT
>TRBV4-3|TRBD1|TRBJ1-4|.
CASSQYTGTGGGNEKLFF
TGCGCCAGCAGCCAGTACACCGGGACAGGGGGAGGTAATGAAAAACTGTTTTTT
>TRBV15|TRBD1|TRBJ2-1|.
CATSRLKTGVNEQFF
TGTGCCACCAGCAGGTTAAAGACAGGGGTCAATGAGCAGTTCTTC
>TRBV13|TRBD1|TRBJ2-1|few
CASSHRTGGNEQFF
TGTGCCAGCAGCCACCGGACAGGGGGCAATGAGCAGTTCTTC
>TRBV6-2/TRBV6-3|.|TRBJ1-6|.
CASSWGWADNSPLHF
TGTGCCAGCAGTTGGGGCTGGGCCGATAATTCACCCCTCCACTTT
>TRBV5-1|.|TRBJ2-3|.
CASSPQRGTDTQYF
TGCGCCAGCAGCCCACAGCGGGGCACAGATACGCAGTATTTT
>TRBV2|TRBD1|TRBJ1-2|.
CASSFGTDYGYTF
TGTGCCAGCAGTTTCGGGACAGACTATGGCTACACCTTC
>TRBV7-2|TRBD1|TRBJ2-2|once
CASSRDRDVGELFF
TGTGCCAGCAGCCGGGACAGGGATGTCGGGGAGCTGTTTTTT
>TRBV5-1|.|TRBJ1-2|few
CASSLGGLSNYGYTF
TGCGCCAGCAGCTTGGGGGGACTTTCTAACTATGGCTACACCTTC
>TRBV7-8|TRBD2|TRBJ2-7|.
CASVRGNPYEQYF
TGTGCCAGCGTGCGGGGGAATCCCTACGAGCAGTACTTC
>TRBV4-1|.|TRBJ1-5|.
CASSPTWWGEDVQPQHF
TGCGCCAGCAGCCCCACCTGGTGGGGGGAGGATGTTCAGCCCCAGCATTTT
>TRBV29-1|TRBD1|TRBJ1-1|few
CSVQSGGTEAFF
TGCAGCGTTCAATCAGGGGGCACTGAAGCTTTCTTT
>TRBV5-1|.|TRBJ1-1|.
CASSLSRGMNTEAFF
TGCGCCAGCAGCTTGAGTCGGGGAATGAACACTGAAGCTTTCTTT
>TRBV10-1|TRBD1|TRBJ1-1|.
CASSETGTGEAFF
TGCGCCAGCAGTGAGACAGGGACAGGTGAAGCTTTCTTT
>TRBV7-2|.|TRBJ2-3|.
CASSPAGLRTDTQYF
TGTGCCAGCAGCCCGGCGGGACTCCGCACAGATACGCAGTATTTT
>TRBV7-2|TRBD1|TRBJ1-3|.
CASRNDRGPGNTIYF
TGTGCCAGCAGGAACGACAGGGGGCCTGGAAACACCATATATTTT
>TRBV6-5|TRBD1|TRBJ1-2|.
CASRTGAGGYTF
TGTGCCAGCAGGACAGGGGCTGGTGGCTACACCTTC
>TRBV3-1/TRBV3-2|.|TRBJ1-2|.
CASSQGTTGYTF
TGTGCCAGCAGCCAAGGGACAACTGGCTACACCTTC
>TRBV18|.|TRBJ1-5|.
CASSQNTGNNQPQHF
TGTGCCAGCTCACAAAATACAGGGAACAATCAGCCCCAGCATTTT
>TRBV5-1|.|TRBJ1-4|.
CASSLQGAPNEKLFF
TGCGCCAGCAGCTTACAGGGAGCACCTAATGAAAAACTGTTTTTT
>TRBV6-6|.|TRBJ2-1|.
CASESVRNEQFF
TGTGCCAGCGAATCCGTCCGGAATGAGCAGTTCTTC
>TRBV30|.|TRBJ1-1|.
CAWIPGSTEAFF
TGTGCCTGGATACCGGGGTCCACTGAAGCTTTCTTT
>TRBV2|TRBD2|TRBJ2-3|.
CASSPGTSGGTDTQYF
TGTGCCAGCAGTCCTGGGACTAGCGGGGGCACAGATACGCAGTATTTT
>TRBV25-1|.|TRBJ1-3|.
CASRAGGFGNTIYF
TGTGCCAGCCGGGCGGGAGGGTTCGGAAACACCATATATTTT
>TRBV13|TRBD1|TRBJ2-1|.
CASSPDRGSDNEQFF
TGTGCCAGCAGCCCGGACAGGGGTAGCGACAATGAGCAGTTCTTC